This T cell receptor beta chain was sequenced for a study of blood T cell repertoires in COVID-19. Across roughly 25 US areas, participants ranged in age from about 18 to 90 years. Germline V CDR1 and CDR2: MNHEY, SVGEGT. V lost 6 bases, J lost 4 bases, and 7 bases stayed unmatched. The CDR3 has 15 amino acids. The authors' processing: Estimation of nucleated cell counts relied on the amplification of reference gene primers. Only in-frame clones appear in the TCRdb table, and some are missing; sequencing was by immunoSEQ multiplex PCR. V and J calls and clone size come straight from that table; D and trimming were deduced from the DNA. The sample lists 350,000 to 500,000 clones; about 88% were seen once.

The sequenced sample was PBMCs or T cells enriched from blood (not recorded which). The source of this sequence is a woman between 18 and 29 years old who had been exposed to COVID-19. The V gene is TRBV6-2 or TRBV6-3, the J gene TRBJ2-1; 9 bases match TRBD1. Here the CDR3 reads CASSPGTGPYNEQFF. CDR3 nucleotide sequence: TGTGCCAGCAGCCCCGGGACAGGGCCATACAATGAGCAGTTCTTC.